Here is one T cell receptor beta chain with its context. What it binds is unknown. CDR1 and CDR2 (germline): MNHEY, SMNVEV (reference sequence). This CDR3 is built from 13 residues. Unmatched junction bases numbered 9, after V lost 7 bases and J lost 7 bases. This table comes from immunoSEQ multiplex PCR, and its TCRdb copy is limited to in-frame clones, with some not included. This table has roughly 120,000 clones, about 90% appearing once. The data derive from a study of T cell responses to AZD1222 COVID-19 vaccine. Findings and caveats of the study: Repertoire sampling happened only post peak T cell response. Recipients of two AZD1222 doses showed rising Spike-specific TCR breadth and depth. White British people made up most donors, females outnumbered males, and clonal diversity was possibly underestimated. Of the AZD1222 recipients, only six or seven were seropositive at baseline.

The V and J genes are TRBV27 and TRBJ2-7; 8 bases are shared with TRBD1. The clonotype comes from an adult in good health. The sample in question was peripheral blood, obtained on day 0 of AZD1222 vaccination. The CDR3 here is CASKSSGGGEQYF. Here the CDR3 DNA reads TGTGCCAGCAAGTCCTCAGGGGGCGGGGAGCAGTACTTC.